This section outlines one T cell receptor beta chain sequence together with its context. The V gene's germline CDR1 is SGHRS and CDR2 YFSETQ. CDR3 length equals 15 residues. Trimming cost V 1 base and J 3 bases, with 14 bases left between them. The data originate from a study of T and B cells in COVID-19 patients. Across the whole study: COVID-19 patients gave peripheral blood either during active infection or after recovery.

Each TRB amplification used about 250-550 ng of genomic DNA from blood. Multiplex PCR with BIOMED2 TRB-A/B primer pools amplified TRB rearrangements. One entry per CDR3 protein results from TCRdb running MiXCR on the multiplex PCR reads. The table lists around 28,000 distinct CDR3 sequences, 32% of them singletons. Material for sequencing was blood. The genes are TRBV5-1 and TRBJ2-7; maybe TRBD2 (6 bases). The receptor comes from a human donor who had recovered from COVID-19. In DNA, the CDR3 is TGCGCCAGCAGCTTGACGGGGACTGGGGTCTACGAGCAGTACTTC. Protein sequence: CASSLTGTGVYEQYF.